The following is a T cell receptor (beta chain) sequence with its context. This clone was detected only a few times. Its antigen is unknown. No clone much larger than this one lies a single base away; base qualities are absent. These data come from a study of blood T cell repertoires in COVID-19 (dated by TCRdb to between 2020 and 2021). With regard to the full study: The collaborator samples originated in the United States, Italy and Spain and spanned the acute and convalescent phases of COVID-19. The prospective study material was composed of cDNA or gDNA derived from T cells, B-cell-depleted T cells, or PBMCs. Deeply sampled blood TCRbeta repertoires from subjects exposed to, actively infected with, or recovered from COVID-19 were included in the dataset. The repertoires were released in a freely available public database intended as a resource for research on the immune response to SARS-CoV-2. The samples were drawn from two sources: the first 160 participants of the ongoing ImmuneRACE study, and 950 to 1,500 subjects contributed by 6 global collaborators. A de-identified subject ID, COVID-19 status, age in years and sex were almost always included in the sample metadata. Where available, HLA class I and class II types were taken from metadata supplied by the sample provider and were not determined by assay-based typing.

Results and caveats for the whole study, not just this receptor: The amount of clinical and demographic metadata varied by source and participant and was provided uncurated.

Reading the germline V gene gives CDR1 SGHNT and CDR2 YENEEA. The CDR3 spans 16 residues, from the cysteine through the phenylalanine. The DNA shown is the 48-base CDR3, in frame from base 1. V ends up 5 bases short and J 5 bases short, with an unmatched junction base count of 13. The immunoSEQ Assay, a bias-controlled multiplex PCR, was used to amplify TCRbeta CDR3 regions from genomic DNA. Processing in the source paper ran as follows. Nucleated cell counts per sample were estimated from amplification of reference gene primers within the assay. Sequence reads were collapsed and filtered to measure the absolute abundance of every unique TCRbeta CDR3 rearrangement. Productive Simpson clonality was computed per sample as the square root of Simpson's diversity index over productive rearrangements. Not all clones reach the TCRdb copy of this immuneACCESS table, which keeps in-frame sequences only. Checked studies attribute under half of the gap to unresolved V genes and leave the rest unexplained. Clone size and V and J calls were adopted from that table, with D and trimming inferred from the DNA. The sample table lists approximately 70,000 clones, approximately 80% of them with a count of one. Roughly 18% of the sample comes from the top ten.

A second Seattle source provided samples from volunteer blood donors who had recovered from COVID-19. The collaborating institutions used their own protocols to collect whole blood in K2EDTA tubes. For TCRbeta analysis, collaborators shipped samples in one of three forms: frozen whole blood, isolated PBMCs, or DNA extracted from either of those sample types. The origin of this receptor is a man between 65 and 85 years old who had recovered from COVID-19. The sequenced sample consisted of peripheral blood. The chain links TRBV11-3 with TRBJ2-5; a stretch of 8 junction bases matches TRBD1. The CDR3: CASSLRRTGSVETQYF. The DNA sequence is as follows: TGTGCCAGCAGCCTCCGTCGGACAGGGAGTGTGGAGACCCAGTACTTC.